These 7 T cell receptor beta chains were all obtained from the same sample, sequenced in a study of spatial heterogeneity in lung cancer. Notes on the study in general: Tracking of tumor mutation counts was seen in expanded intratumoral alpha and beta TCR counts.

No antigen is known for these receptors. TCRdb fed the 5' RACE reads into MiXCR, producing one record per CDR3 protein. The sample records thousands of distinct CDR3 sequences, around 9.6% being singletons. Stated time point: sample taken at primary tumor resection. The sample consisted of lung tumor tissue, taken at surgery. These receptors all come from a male donor with early-stage non-small cell lung cancer.

This clonotype has a count of ten or more. This chain uses TRBV6-6 with TRBJ2-5, with 9 nucleotides matching TRBD1. V shed 6 bases and J 4 bases; nucleotides not matched to a gene: 9. There are 15 residues in the CDR3. The germline V gene encodes CDR1 MNHNY and CDR2 SVGAGI (reference sequence). The CDR3 is CASSHPGTGRETQYF. The DNA for the CDR3 is TGTGCCAGCAGCCACCCCGGGACAGGGCGAGAGACCCAGTACTTC.

This clonotype occurred many times. This chain connects TRBV5-5 to TRBJ2-1; D might be TRBD1 or TRBD2, each matching 5 bases. V was cut by 2 bases and J by 8 bases, with 8 bases left in between. Per the germline V gene, CDR1 is SGHKS and CDR2 is YYEKEE (reference sequence). This CDR3 comprises 12 residues. CDR3 in amino acids: CASSFGTHEQFF. CDR3 DNA: TGTGCCAGCAGCTTCGGGACGCATGAGCAGTTCTTC.

This clonotype is classed as medium-sized. This chain uses TRBV20-1 with TRBJ1-2, with D maybe TRBD1 (6 bases). The V end was cut by 0 bases, the J end by 2 bases, with 16 bases between. This CDR3 spans 16 amino acids. In germline, CDR1 is DFQATT, CDR2 SNEGSKA (reference sequence). The CDR3 bases are TGCAGTGCTAGAGAAGTTACCGGGGGCAGAAACTATGGCTACACCTTC. Its translation: CSAREVTGGRNYGYTF.

This clonotype was observed a few times. The rearrangement links TRBV7-9 to TRBJ2-5; no clear D. Trimming pared 1 base from V and 5 bases from J, leaving 11 bases between. This CDR3 is built from 14 residues. Looked up from germline, CDR1 is SEHNR and CDR2 is FQNEAQ (reference sequence). The CDR3 bases are TGTGCCAGCAGCTTAGGACCCGTGCAGGAGACCCAGTACTTC. Translating gives CASSLGPVQETQYF.

This clonotype occurred many times. J is TRBJ2-5 and V is TRBV7-2, with D uncertain. The CDR3 is made up of 13 amino acids. V was cut by 1 base and J by 7 bases, with 10 bases left in between. Germline V CDR1 and CDR2: SGHTA, FQGNSA. The CDR3 loop reads CASSLEPSGTQYF. For the CDR3, the DNA is TGTGCCAGCAGCTTAGAGCCCAGTGGGACCCAGTACTTC.

This clonotype counts as large. The chain joins TRBV28 to TRBJ1-2; D remains unclear. The CDR3 length is 13 residues. From germline, CDR1 is MDHEN and CDR2 SYDVKM. V lost 7 bases and J 4 bases, leaving 13 bases between the germline ends. CDR3 bases: TGTGCCAGCACGATCGTCGGACTCTATGGCTACACCTTC. Translating it yields CASTIVGLYGYTF.

This clonotype was seen repeatedly, ten times or more. The V call is TRBV6-1, the J call TRBJ1-1; D is possibly TRBD1 (6 bases). The V end lost 4 bases, the J end lost 11 bases, and 14 bases lay between the germline ends. Germline V gene data show CDR1 as MNHNS and CDR2 as SASEGT. The CDR3 is made up of 12 amino acids. In DNA, the CDR3 is TGTGCCAGCAGTGTGCCGGGGGCCGAGGCTTTCTTT. This translates into CASSVPGAEAFF.